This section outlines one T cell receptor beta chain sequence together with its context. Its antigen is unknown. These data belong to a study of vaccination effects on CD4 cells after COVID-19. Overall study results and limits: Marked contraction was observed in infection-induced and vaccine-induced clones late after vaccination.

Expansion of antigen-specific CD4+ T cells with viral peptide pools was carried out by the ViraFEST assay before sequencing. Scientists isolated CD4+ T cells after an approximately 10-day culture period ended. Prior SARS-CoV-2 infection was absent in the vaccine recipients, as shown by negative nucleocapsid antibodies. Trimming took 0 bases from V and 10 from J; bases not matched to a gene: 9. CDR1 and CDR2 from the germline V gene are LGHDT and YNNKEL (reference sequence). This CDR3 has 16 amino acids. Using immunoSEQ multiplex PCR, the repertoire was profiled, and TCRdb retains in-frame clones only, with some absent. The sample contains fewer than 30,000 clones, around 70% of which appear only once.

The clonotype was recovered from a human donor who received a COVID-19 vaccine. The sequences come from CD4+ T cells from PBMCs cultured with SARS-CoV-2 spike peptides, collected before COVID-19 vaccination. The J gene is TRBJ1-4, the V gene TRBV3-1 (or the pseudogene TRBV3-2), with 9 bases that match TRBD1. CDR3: CASSQEGQGTRGKLFF. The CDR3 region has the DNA TGTGCCAGCAGCCAAGAAGGACAGGGGACACGTGGAAAACTGTTTTTT.